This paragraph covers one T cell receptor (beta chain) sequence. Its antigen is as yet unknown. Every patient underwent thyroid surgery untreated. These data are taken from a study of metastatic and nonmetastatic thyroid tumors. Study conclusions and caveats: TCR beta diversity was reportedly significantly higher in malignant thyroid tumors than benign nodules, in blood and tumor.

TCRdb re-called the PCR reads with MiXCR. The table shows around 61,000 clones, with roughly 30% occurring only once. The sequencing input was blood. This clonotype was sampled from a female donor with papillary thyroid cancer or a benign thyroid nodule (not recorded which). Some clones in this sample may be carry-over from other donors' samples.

CDR3 nucleotides: TGCGCCAGCAGCGGGGGGACCGGGACAGCACAAGAGACCCAGTACTTC. This codes for CASSGGTGTAQETQYF. The chain links TRBV5-1 to TRBJ2-5; D perhaps matches TRBD1 (7 bases). Germline CDR1 is SGHRS and CDR2 is YFSETQ. V lost 4 bases, J lost 2 bases, and 18 bases lay in between. The CDR3 totals 16 residues.